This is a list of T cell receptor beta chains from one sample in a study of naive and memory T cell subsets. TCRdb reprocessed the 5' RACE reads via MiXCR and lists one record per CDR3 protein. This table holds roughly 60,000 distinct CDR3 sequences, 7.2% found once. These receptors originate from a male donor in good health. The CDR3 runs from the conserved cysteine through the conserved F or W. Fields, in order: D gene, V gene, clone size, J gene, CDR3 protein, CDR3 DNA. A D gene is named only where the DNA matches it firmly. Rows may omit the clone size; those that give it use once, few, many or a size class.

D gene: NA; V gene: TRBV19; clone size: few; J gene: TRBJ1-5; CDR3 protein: CASSATRNQPQHF; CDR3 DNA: TGTGCCTCCTCGGCCACGCGCAATCAGCCCCAGCATTTT
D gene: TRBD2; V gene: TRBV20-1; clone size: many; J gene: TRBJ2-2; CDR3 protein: CSAPGRAGDTGELFF; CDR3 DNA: TGCAGTGCCCCGGGACGAGCGGGAGATACCGGGGAGCTGTTTTTT
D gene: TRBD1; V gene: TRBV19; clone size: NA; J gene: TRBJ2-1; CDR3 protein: CASRGTGVNEQFF; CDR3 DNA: TGTGCCAGTAGAGGCACAGGGGTCAATGAGCAGTTCTTC
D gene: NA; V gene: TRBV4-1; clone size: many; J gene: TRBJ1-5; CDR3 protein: CASSQDTGWDQPQHF; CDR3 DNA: TGCGCCAGCAGCCAAGATACGGGTTGGGATCAGCCCCAGCATTTT
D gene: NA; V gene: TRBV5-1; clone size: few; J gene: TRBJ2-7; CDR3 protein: CASSFSRTGGLPNYEQYF; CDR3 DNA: TGCGCCAGCAGCTTTTCCCGCACAGGGGGACTACCTAACTACGAGCAGTACTTC
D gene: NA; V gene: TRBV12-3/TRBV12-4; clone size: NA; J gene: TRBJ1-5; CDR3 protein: CASSLGTDRTNQPQHF; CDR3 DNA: TGTGCCAGCAGTTTAGGGACGGACAGAACAAATCAGCCCCAGCATTTT
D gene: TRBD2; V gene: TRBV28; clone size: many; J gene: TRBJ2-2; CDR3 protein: CASSFYLAGGPFGELFF; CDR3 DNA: TGTGCCAGCAGTTTTTATTTAGCGGGAGGGCCGTTCGGGGAGCTGTTTTTT
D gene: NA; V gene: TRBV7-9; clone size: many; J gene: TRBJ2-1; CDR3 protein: CASSLAERGEQFF; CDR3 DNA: TGTGCCAGCAGCTTAGCGGAACGTGGCGAGCAGTTCTTC
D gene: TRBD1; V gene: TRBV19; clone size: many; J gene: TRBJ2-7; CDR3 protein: CASSSPGTGASYEQYF; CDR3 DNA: TGTGCCAGTAGTAGCCCTGGGACAGGGGCTTCTTACGAGCAGTACTTC
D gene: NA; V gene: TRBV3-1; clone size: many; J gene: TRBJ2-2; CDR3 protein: CASSQGSVAGELFF; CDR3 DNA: TGTGCCAGCAGCCAAGGGAGTGTGGCCGGGGAGCTGTTTTTT
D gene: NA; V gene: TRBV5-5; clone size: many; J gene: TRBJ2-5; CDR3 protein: CASSSTGRQETQYF; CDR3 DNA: TGTGCCAGCAGCTCAACCGGACGGCAAGAGACCCAGTACTTC
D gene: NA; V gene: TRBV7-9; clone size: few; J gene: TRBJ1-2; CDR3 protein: CASSYHQGRSYGYTF; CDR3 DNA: TGTGCCAGCAGCTACCATCAGGGACGGAGCTATGGCTACACCTTC
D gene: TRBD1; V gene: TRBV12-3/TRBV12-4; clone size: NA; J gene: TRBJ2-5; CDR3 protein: CASSYRGQETQYF; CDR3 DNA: TGTGCCAGCAGTTACAGGGGCCAAGAGACCCAGTACTTC
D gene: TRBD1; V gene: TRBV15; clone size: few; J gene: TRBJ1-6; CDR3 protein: CATSPGQYNSPLHF; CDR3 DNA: TGTGCCACCAGTCCGGGACAGTATAATTCACCCCTCCACTTT
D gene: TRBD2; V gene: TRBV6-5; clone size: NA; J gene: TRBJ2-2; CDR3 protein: CASSYSIPAGDTGELFF; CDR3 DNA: TGTGCCAGCAGTTACTCGATCCCAGCGGGAGACACCGGGGAGCTGTTTTTT
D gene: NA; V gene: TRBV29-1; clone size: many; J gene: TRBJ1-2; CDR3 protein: CSVGQSYGYTF; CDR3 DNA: TGCAGCGTTGGACAGTCCTATGGCTACACCTTC
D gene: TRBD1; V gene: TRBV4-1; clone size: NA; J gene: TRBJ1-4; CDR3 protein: CASAFQGANEKLFF; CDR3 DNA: TGCGCCAGCGCCTTTCAGGGGGCAAATGAAAAACTGTTTTTT
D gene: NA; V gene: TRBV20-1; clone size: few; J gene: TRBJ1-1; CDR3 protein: CSARRQMNTEAFF; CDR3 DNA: TGCAGTGCTAGAAGACAGATGAACACTGAAGCTTTCTTT
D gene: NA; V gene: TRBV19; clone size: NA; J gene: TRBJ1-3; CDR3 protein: CASSRIAGGFGNTIYF; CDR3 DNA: TGTGCCAGTAGTCGCATCGCCGGCGGGTTTGGAAACACCATATATTTT
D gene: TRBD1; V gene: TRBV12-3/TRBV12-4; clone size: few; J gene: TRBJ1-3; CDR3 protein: CASRWTGDSGNTIYF; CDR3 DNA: TGTGCCAGCAGATGGACAGGGGACTCTGGAAACACCATATATTTT
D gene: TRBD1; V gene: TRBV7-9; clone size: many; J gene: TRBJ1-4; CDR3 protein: CASSLGQGVRKLFF; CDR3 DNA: TGTGCCAGCAGCCTTGGACAGGGAGTAAGGAAACTGTTTTTT
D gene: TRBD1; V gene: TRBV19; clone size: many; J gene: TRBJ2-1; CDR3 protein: CASKGGYEQFF; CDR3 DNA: TGTGCCAGTAAAGGGGGCTATGAGCAGTTCTTC
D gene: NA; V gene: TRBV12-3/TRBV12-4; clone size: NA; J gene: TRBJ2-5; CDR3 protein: CATEKADGVETQYF; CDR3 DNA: TGTGCCACCGAGAAGGCCGATGGGGTAGAGACCCAGTACTTC
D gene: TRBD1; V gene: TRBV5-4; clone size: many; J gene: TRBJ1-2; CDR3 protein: CASSDTGVNFHGYTF; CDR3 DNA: TGTGCCAGCAGCGATACAGGGGTCAACTTTCATGGCTACACCTTC
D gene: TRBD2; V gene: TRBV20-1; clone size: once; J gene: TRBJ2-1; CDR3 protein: CSASTIAGGHNEQLF; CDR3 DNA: TGCAGTGCTAGCACCATAGCGGGAGGGCACAATGAGCAGCTCTTC
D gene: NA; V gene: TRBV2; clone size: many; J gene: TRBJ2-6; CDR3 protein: CASSGANVLTF; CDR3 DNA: TGTGCCAGCTCTGGGGCCAACGTCCTGACTTTC
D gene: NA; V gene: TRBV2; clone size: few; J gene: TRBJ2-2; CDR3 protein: CASRGRGPNTGELFF; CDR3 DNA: TGTGCCAGCCGAGGAAGGGGCCCGAACACCGGGGAGCTGTTTTTT
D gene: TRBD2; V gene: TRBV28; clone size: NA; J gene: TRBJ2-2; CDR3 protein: CASTPEVAGYTGELFF; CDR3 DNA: TGTGCCAGCACCCCAGAGGTAGCGGGATACACCGGGGAGCTGTTTTTT
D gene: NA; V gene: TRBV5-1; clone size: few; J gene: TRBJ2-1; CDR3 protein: CASSPAGSYNEQFF; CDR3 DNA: TGCGCCAGCAGCCCGGCGGGGTCCTACAATGAGCAGTTCTTC
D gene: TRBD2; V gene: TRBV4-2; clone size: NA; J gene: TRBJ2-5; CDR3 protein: CASSPRGSGPIQETQYF; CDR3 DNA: TGTGCCAGCAGCCCACGGGGTAGCGGGCCCATCCAAGAGACCCAGTACTTC
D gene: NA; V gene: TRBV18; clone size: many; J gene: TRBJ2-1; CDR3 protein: CASSPQNNEQFF; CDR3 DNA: TGTGCCAGCTCACCACAAAACAATGAGCAGTTCTTC
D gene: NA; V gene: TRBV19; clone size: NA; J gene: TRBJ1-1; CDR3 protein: CASSIPGRGNTEAFF; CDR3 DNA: TGTGCCAGTAGTATCCCGGGACGGGGCAACACTGAAGCTTTCTTT